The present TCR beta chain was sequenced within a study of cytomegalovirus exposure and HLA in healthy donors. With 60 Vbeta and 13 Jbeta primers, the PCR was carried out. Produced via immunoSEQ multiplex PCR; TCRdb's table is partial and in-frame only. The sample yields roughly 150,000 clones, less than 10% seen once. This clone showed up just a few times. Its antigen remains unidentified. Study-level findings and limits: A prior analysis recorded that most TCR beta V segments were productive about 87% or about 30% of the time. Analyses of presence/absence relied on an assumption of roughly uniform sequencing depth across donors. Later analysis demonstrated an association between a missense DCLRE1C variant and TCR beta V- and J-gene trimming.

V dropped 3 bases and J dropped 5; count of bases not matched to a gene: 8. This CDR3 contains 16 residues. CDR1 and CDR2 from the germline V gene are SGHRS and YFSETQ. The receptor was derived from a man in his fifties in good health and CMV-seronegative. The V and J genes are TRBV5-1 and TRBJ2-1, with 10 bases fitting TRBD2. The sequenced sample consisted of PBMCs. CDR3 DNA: TGCGCCAGCAGCTCGGTAAGCGGGAGGGAAAACAATGAGCAGTTCTTC. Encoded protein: CASSSVSGRENNEQFF.